One and the same sample provided the 20 T cell receptor beta chains below, sequenced in a study of T-cell reconstitution after alpha-beta-depleted transplantation in children. TCRbeta library construction was performed incorporating unique molecular identifiers. MiXCR, applied by TCRdb to the PCR reads, yields one record per CDR3 protein. Seen here are about 590,000 distinct CDR3 sequences, 10% to 15% observed once, and the top ten hold 2% to 2.5%. Material: PBMCs, mostly from graft donor cells, obtained 360 days after TCRalphabeta/CD19-depleted stem cell transplant. The receptor source for this set is a male patient aged 10-17 years who had a stem cell transplant for acute myeloid leukemia, so the T cells may come from the graft donor.

This clonotype has more than one count but fewer than ten. V usage is TRBV4-1 and J usage is TRBJ2-7, with D possibly matching TRBD2 (5 bases). Per the germline V gene, CDR1 is MGHRA and CDR2 is YSYEKL. The length of the CDR3 is 18 residues. The V and J ends lost 0 bases and 2 bases respectively, with 20 bases between them. CDR3 nucleotide sequence: TGCGCCAGCAGCCAAGAAGGCCCCCCGGGTGGACTGCCCTACGAGCAGTACTTC. It yields the protein CASSQEGPPGGLPYEQYF.

The table lists this clonotype with many counts. The rearrangement uses TRBV20-1 and TRBJ2-1, with 9 bases identical to TRBD1. The CDR3 covers 15 residues. From germline, CDR1 is DFQATT and CDR2 SNEGSKA (reference sequence). J lost 4 bases, V lost 6 bases, and 10 bases had no gene match. CDR3 DNA: TGCAGTGCCACTACGCCGGGACAGGGATACAATGAGCAGTTCTTC. This codes for CSATTPGQGYNEQFF.

This clonotype was counted only a few times. The gene calls are TRBV12-3 or TRBV12-4 and TRBJ2-2; D gene unclear. The CDR3 length is 11 residues. The V end lost 4 bases, the J end lost 9 bases, and 6 bases lay between the germline ends. The DNA for the CDR3 is TGTGCCAGCAGTTCTCGCAGGGAGCTGTTTTTT. Translation gives CASSSRRELFF.

The rearrangement joins TRBV4-1 to TRBJ1-5; TRBD1 agrees at 9 bases. The CDR3 has 15 amino acids. V trimming: 1 base; J trimming: 9 bases; junction bases outside the gene matches: 7. Germline V CDR1 and CDR2: MGHRA, YSYEKL. CDR3 sequence (DNA): TGCGCCAGCAGCCAAGCCGGACAGGGGAGTCTGCCCCAGCATTTT. This translates into CASSQAGQGSLPQHF.

The V and J genes are TRBV28 and TRBJ2-7; a weak D match, TRBD2 (5 bases). There are 14 residues in the CDR3. V lost 2 bases and J lost 3, with 11 bases in between. The V gene's germline CDR1 is MDHEN and CDR2 SYDVKM. CDR3 sequence (DNA): TGTGCCAGCAGTTTAGTTATACGGGGCTACGAGCAGTACTTC. The encoded protein is CASSLVIRGYEQYF.

This clonotype was detected a few times. The J gene is TRBJ1-1, the V gene TRBV18, with a tentative D call TRBD1 (5 bases). The germline V gene has CDR1 KGHSH and CDR2 LQKENI. This CDR3 is 15 amino acids long. V lost 0 bases, J lost 8 bases, and 16 bases lay in between. CDR3 nucleotides: TGTGCCAGCTCACCACCGACAGCACCTCAAGGGGAAGCTTTCTTT. Translating it yields CASSPPTAPQGEAFF.

On this clonotype itself: This may stem from a read error, because a much larger clone lies one nucleotide away. The chain is built from TRBV20-1 and TRBJ2-7; tentatively, D is TRBD2 (6 bases). Per the germline V gene, CDR1 is DFQATT and CDR2 is SNEGSKA (reference sequence). This CDR3 spans 13 amino acids. The CDR3 is CSAIRDSTYEHYF. The CDR3 nucleotides read TGCAGTGCTATTCGGGACTCAACCTACGAGCACTACTTC.

The chain links TRBV7-8 to TRBJ2-3, with 7 bases matching TRBD2. J was trimmed by 2 bases and V by 4 bases; bases with no gene match: 3. CDR1 is SGHVS, CDR2 FQNEAQ, per germline. The CDR3 consists of 14 residues. As DNA, the CDR3 is TGTGCCAGCAGCTCCCGGGACTACACAGATACGCAGTATTTT. It is translated as CASSSRDYTDTQYF.

The chain recombines TRBV7-9 with TRBJ2-3, with D possibly TRBD2 on 7 matching bases. CDR3 length: 15 amino acids. Trimming shortened V by 3 bases and J by 0 bases, and 10 bases separated the two germline ends. Germline V gene data show CDR1 as SEHNR and CDR2 as FQNEAQ (reference sequence). In DNA, the CDR3 is TGTGCCAGCAGCTTCGCGGGGGCCAGCACAGATACGCAGTATTTT. It yields the protein CASSFAGASTDTQYF.

This clonotype appeared many times. The chain is built from TRBV4-3 and TRBJ2-6; TRBD1 or TRBD2 may be the D gene (5 bases each). CDR3 size: 20 residues. Trimming pared 6 bases from V and 0 bases from J, leaving 24 bases between. CDR1 is LGHNA, CDR2 YSLEER, per germline. This CDR3 is CASSLKVWGGGFSGANVLTF. The CDR3 bases are TGCGCCAGCAGTCTTAAAGTCTGGGGTGGGGGATTCTCTGGGGCCAACGTCCTGACTTTC.

This clonotype was detected a few times. This chain connects TRBV7-9 to TRBJ1-1, with D possibly being TRBD1 (6 bases). This CDR3 spans 16 amino acids. V was cut by 3 bases and J by 1 base, with 15 bases left in between. CDR1 and CDR2 (germline): SEHNR, FQNEAQ (reference sequence). The CDR3 DNA reads TGTGCCAGCAGCTTGGGGCAGGGGCATGCGAACACTGAAGCTTTCTTT. This codes for CASSLGQGHANTEAFF.

The J gene is TRBJ2-7, the V gene TRBV11-2; D unresolved. CDR3 size: 14 residues. CDR1 SGHAT and CDR2 FQNNGV come from the germline V gene. V was shortened by 1 base and J by 6 bases, with 13 bases between the two germline ends. The CDR3 sequence: CASSLVFWSPEQYF. CDR3 in DNA: TGTGCCAGCAGCTTAGTTTTTTGGTCTCCCGAGCAGTACTTC.

This clonotype was seen a handful of times. This sequence joins TRBV12-3 or TRBV12-4 and TRBJ2-7, with TRBD1 identical over 9 bases. The CDR3 loop spans 14 amino acids. V lost 4 bases to trimming and J lost 3 bases; unmatched junction nucleotides: 4. CDR3 in amino acids: CASSSDRGHYEQYF. DNA of the CDR3: TGTGCCAGCAGTTCGGACAGGGGACACTACGAGCAGTACTTC.

The chain is built from TRBV7-9 and TRBJ2-1; TRBD2 matches at 13 bases. Trimming took 5 bases from V and 3 from J; bases not matched to a gene: 7. Germline assignment: CDR1 SEHNR and CDR2 FQNEAQ (reference sequence). The CDR3 runs to 17 residues. The CDR3 protein is CASSTSGRVSGYNEQFF. CDR3 nucleotide sequence: TGTGCCAGCAGCACTAGCGGGAGGGTGTCGGGCTACAATGAGCAGTTCTTC.

In this sample, this clonotype turned up a few times. The genes are TRBV29-1 and TRBJ1-6, with D unclear. Trimming removed 0 bases from V and 9 bases from J, with 15 bases in between. This CDR3 is built from 15 residues. CDR1 SQVTM and CDR2 ANQGSEA come from the germline V gene. The CDR3 loop is CSVEDPANEGSPLHF. CDR3 nucleotide sequence: TGCAGCGTTGAAGATCCGGCTAATGAGGGTTCACCCCTCCACTTT.

This clonotype was found many times. J is TRBJ2-2 and V is TRBV12-3 or TRBV12-4, with TRBD1 matching over 7 bases. Losses at the gene ends were 5 bases for V and 2 bases for J; bases not matched to a gene: 5. This CDR3 has 15 amino acids. The CDR3 bases are TGTGCCAGCAGTATTGGGACAGTCAACACCGGGGAGCTGTTTTTT. Amino acid sequence: CASSIGTVNTGELFF.

With respect to this clonotype: A clone one base away is much larger, so this may be a read error. The chain uses TRBV6-1 and TRBJ2-7; TRBD1 might be the D (5 bases). V was pared by 6 bases and J by 6 bases, with 9 bases between. In germline, CDR1 is MNHNS, CDR2 SASEGT. CDR3 length: 11 amino acids. The DNA of the CDR3 is TGTGCCAGCAGATCAGGGTTCGAGCAGTACTTC. As protein: CASRSGFEQYF.

V gene TRBV15 combines with J gene TRBJ2-3; D is perhaps TRBD2 (5 bases). The CDR3 consists of 11 residues. V lost 3 bases and J lost 9, with 7 bases in between. The germline gives CDR1 LNHNV, CDR2 YYDKDF (reference sequence). The CDR3 protein is CATSRTGTQYF. The CDR3 bases are TGTGCCACCAGCAGGACGGGAACGCAGTATTTT.

As regards this clonotype: The junction does not match germline at one end; this may be a read error. The chain has TRBV30 and TRBJ2-3, with D perhaps matching TRBD1 or TRBD2 (6 bases each). Looked up from germline, CDR1 is GTSNPN and CDR2 is SVGIG (reference sequence). The CDR3 has 13 residues. The DNA for the CDR3 is TGTGCCTGGAAAGGAGGGGTCGTGGGACACGGGGATTTT. Amino acid sequence: CAWKGGVVGHGDF.

V usage is TRBV2 and J usage is TRBJ2-3, with a tentative D call TRBD1 (6 bases). This CDR3 spans 16 amino acids. Trimming took off 6 bases at V and 3 bases at J, with 19 bases between the two ends. Germline V CDR1 and CDR2: SNHLY, FYNNEI. CDR3 protein: CASSPIFRGETDTQYF. The CDR3 nucleotides are TGTGCCAGCAGCCCGATCTTCAGGGGAGAAACAGATACGCAGTATTTT.